The sequence of this TCR beta chain was determined in a study of blood T cell repertoires in COVID-19. In the study overall: From the United States, Italy and Spain came samples of acute and convalescent COVID-19. PBMCs, B-cell-depleted T cells, or T cells provided the cDNA or gDNA that made up the material.

In the study's own analysis: It was from reference gene primer amplification that nucleated cell counts were estimated. Produced via immunoSEQ multiplex PCR; TCRdb's table is partial and in-frame only. That table supplies the V and J calls and clone size; D and trimming were determined from the DNA. The sample has roughly 280,000 clones; 83% are singletons. The CDR3 has 16 residues. In germline, CDR1 is SGHAT, CDR2 FQNNGV. Unmatched junction bases numbered 11, after V lost 5 bases and J lost 4 bases. V usage is TRBV11-2 and J usage is TRBJ2-1; 7 nucleotides line up with TRBD2. This TCR was sampled from a man aged 60-69 years who had recovered from COVID-19. The material sequenced was peripheral blood. The CDR3 DNA reads as TGTGCCAGCAGCCGGACCGGGACTAACGTATACAATGAGCAGTTCTTC. Translating it yields CASSRTGTNVYNEQFF.